This record concerns one T cell receptor (beta chain) sequence. Its antigen remains unknown. The table came from immunoSEQ multiplex PCR; TCRdb's copy has only in-frame clones and leaves some out. The sample contains 950,000 to 1,200,000 clones, approximately 80% of which appear only once. The data originate from a study of shared clonotypes between healthy human individuals. V lost 0 bases, J lost 0 bases, and 8 bases lay in between. This CDR3 has 15 residues. Germline V gives CDR1 SGHAT, CDR2 FQNNGV. Overall study results and limits: At large depth, rarefaction still showed sorted-subset sequencing to be incomplete.

This sequence originates from a man aged 18 to 30 in good health. Some clones in this sample may be carry-over from other donors' samples. The source material was memory CD4+ T cells from PBMCs. As for subset: CD45RA-negative fraction. The V call is TRBV11-2, the J call TRBJ1-1; weak D call: TRBD1 (6 bases). CDR3 DNA sequence: TGTGCCAGCAGCTTAGAAGGGACAATGAACACTGAAGCTTTCTTT. This translates into CASSLEGTMNTEAFF.